In its sample, the clone carrying this T cell receptor beta chain was seen many times. The antigen is undetermined. This sample was taken from a study of T cells in Graves' hyperthyroidism and ophthalmopathy. Study-wide results and caveats: Appearing also in blood were most of the thyroid clonotypes expanded above 0.001.

V shed 6 bases and J 3 bases; nucleotides not matched to a gene: 10. There are 16 residues in the CDR3. Regions amplified from RNA transcripts were the TCR beta CDR3 regions. A first-round RT-PCR of the TCR CDR3 used the HTBI primer set. Using its own MiXCR run on the multiplex PCR reads, TCRdb lists one record per CDR3 protein. The sample lists 690,000 or so distinct CDR3 sequences, roughly a sixth occurring once. V usage is TRBV12-3 or TRBV12-4 and J usage is TRBJ1-3, with 8 nucleotides matching TRBD1. Sequencing was done on a sample of blood. This TCR came from a woman aged 45-65 years with Graves' hyperthyroidism that later progressed to Graves' ophthalmopathy. CDR3 region: CASSKPWTGSGNTIYF. CDR3 nucleotides: TGTGCCAGCAGCAAACCTTGGACAGGGAGTGGAAACACCATATATTTT.